The sequence of this TCR beta chain was determined in a study of T cells after posttransplantation cyclophosphamide. V lost 0 bases to trimming and J lost 7 bases, with 13 bases between them. CDR1 and CDR2 from the germline V gene are LGHNA and YNFKEQ. The CDR3 is made up of 14 amino acids. This clone was counted ten times or more. The data were produced by immunoSEQ multiplex PCR, yet TCRdb's version contains in-frame clones alone and is incomplete. The record shows almost 35,000 clones for this sample, with no singletons present. This rearrangement joins TRBV4-2 to TRBJ2-7; D is uncertain. The sequenced sample consisted of PBMCs. The origin of this receptor is a woman in her forties or fifties in good health and a related stem cell transplant donor. The CDR3 bases are TGTGCCAGCAGCCAAGAACCATACGAAGGGGAGCAGTACTTC. Translation gives CASSQEPYEGEQYF.